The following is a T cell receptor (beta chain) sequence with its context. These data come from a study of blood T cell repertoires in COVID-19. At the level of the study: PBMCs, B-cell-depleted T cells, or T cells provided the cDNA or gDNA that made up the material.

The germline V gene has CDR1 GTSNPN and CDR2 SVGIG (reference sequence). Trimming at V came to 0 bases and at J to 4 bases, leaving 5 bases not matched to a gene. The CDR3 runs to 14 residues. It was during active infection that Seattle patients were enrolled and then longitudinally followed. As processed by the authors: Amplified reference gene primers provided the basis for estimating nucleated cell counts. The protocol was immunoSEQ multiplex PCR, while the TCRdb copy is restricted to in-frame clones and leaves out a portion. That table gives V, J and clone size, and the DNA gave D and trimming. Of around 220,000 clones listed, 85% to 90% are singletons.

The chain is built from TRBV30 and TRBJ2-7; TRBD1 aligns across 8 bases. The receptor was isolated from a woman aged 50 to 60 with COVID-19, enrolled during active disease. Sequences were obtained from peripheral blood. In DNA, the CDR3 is TGTGCCTGGAGTGTCCCGGGACAGGTATACGAGCAGTACTTC. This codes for CAWSVPGQVYEQYF.